This entry concerns a single TCR beta chain. Antigen specificity is unknown. Assay: immunoSEQ multiplex PCR; the TCRdb copy retains only in-frame clones and omits some. The sample records about 170,000 clones, roughly nine tenths being singletons. This sample was taken from a study of T cell responses to AZD1222 COVID-19 vaccine. Study observations and caveats: Among spike-specific TCRs, nearly half reportedly target unmutated variant regions. It was only a handful of AZD1222 recipients who were seropositive at baseline.

The clonotype was recovered from an adult who received the AZD1222 COVID-19 vaccine. Sequenced here: peripheral blood, sampled 28 days after the second AZD1222 dose.

The CDR3 nucleotides are TGTGCCAGCAGTCTAAACCGGGACTCGTCCTACGAGCAGTACTTC. Protein sequence: CASSLNRDSSYEQYF. The rearrangement joins TRBV2 to TRBJ2-7, with D possibly TRBD2 on 6 matching bases. The CDR3 runs to 15 residues. Germline V gene data show CDR1 as SNHLY and CDR2 as FYNNEI. Trimming removed 5 bases at V and 1 base at J, with 15 bases between.